The subject of this entry is one T cell receptor beta chain. Antigen: not known. This sample stems from a study of cytomegalovirus exposure and HLA in healthy donors. Regarding the study as a whole: A list of approximately 150 TCR beta chains associated with cytomegalovirus was given.

TCRdb's table, derived via immunoSEQ multiplex PCR, lists solely in-frame clones and lacks some. The table has some 49,000 clones, 85% to 95% seen once. Germline values: CDR1 LNHDA, CDR2 SQIVND (reference sequence). V was trimmed by 7 bases and J by 6 bases, leaving 19 bases between them. The CDR3 loop spans 15 amino acids. The sequence was obtained from a man aged 18 to 30 in good health and CMV-seronegative. Sequenced material: PBMCs. The chain couples TRBV19 to TRBJ1-5; perhaps TRBD1 as D (5 bases). CDR3 region: CASNPEGGGGQPQHF. DNA for the CDR3: TGTGCCAGTAACCCTGAGGGCGGGGGGGGTCAGCCCCAGCATTTT.